One TCR beta chain is described in this entry. As yet, its antigen is unknown. Oncomine TCR Beta short-read sequencing was applied to DNA from cultured CD4+ T cells. In this case, cultured CD4+ T cells provided the extracted genomic DNA. MiXCR was run by TCRdb on the PCR reads, yielding one entry per CDR3 protein. The repertoire consists of roughly 9,000 distinct CDR3 sequences, with about 34% occurring once and the leading ten covering approximately 20%. In germline, CDR1 is KGHDR, CDR2 SFDVKD. V was trimmed by 4 bases and J by 2 bases, leaving 11 bases between them. The CDR3 length is 14 residues. Documented treatment: 10-day PBMC culture with coronavirus spike peptide pools or control peptides (ViraFEST assay). Harvesting of the unexposed donor's CD4+ T cells predated the COVID-19 pandemic (2011-2018). The sample comes from a study of vaccination and CD4 T cells after COVID-19.

The TCR originated in a human donor in good health. The V gene is TRBV24-1, the J gene TRBJ2-7; D might be TRBD1 (5 bases). The specimen sequenced was CD4+ T cells from blood, cultured in vitro. CDR3 amino acids: CATSESWGAYEQYF. The CDR3 DNA reads as TGTGCCACCAGTGAGTCGTGGGGCGCCTACGAGCAGTACTTC.